This T cell receptor (beta chain) was sequenced for a study of blood T cell repertoires in COVID-19. Study background: Italy, Spain and the United States were the sources of the convalescent and acute COVID-19 samples. Nucleic acid was either cDNA or gDNA, and it came from T cells, B-cell-depleted T cells, or PBMCs.

TCRdb's copy holds only in-frame clones and misses some; the assay was immunoSEQ multiplex PCR. The top ten clones hold over 0.75% of a sample with 140,000 to 150,000 clones, roughly 90% of them seen once. The length of the CDR3 is 15 residues. CDR1 and CDR2 from the germline V gene are MNHEY and SVGAGI. V lost 0 bases and J 2 bases, leaving 8 bases between the germline ends. The origin of this receptor is a woman aged 50 to 65 with acute or convalescent COVID-19. The sequencing input was peripheral blood. The gene calls are TRBV6-5 and TRBJ1-3, with D tentatively TRBD1 (5 bases). The CDR3 bases are TGTGCCAGCAGTTACTCAGCAGGGCCTGGAAACACCATATATTTT. Translating gives CASSYSAGPGNTIYF.